The 17 T cell receptor beta chains presented below share a single source sample, sequenced in a study of blood T cell repertoires in COVID-19. Data came from immunoSEQ multiplex PCR; TCRdb stores just in-frame clones and leaves some out. Altogether about 28,000 clones are present, roughly 80% being singletons, with the ten largest covering approximately 16%. The sequenced sample was peripheral blood. These TCRs come from a woman aged 60-75 years with acute or convalescent COVID-19.

The chain couples TRBV4-2 to TRBJ2-3, with TRBD2 matching 9 bases. V shed 4 bases, J shed 1 base, and the junction held 6 bases outside the gene matches. This CDR3 has 16 amino acids. Germline values: CDR1 LGHNA, CDR2 YNFKEQ. The CDR3 DNA sequence: TGTGCCAGCAGCCTCTCTAGCGGGACCCGCACAGATACGCAGTATTTT. Translated, it gives CASSLSSGTRTDTQYF.

J is TRBJ2-7 and V is TRBV13; the D is unclear. Trimming took off 5 bases at V and 4 bases at J, with 15 bases between the two ends. Germline V lookup: CDR1 PRHDT, CDR2 FYEKMQ (reference sequence). This CDR3 has 14 amino acids. The CDR3 nucleotides are TGTGCCAGCAGCCAAACAAAAGACTGGTACGAGCAGTACTTC. This gives the protein CASSQTKDWYEQYF. Complete variable domain (other parts from reference TRBV13 and TRBJ2-7): AAGVIQSPRHLIKEKRETATLKCYPIPRHDTVYWYQQGPGQDPQFLISFYEKMQSDKGSIPDRFSAQQFSDYHSELNMSSLELGDSALYFCASSQTKDWYEQYFGPGTRLTVT.

This clone has ten or more counts. This sequence joins TRBV18 and TRBJ2-1; 8 bases align to TRBD2. Germline assignment: CDR1 KGHSH and CDR2 LQKENI. The CDR3 runs to 18 residues. V shed 3 bases, J shed 0 bases, and the junction held 10 bases outside the gene matches. In nucleotides, the CDR3 is TGTGCCAGCTCACCGGGACTAGGGTTCGCCGGCTCCTACAATGAGCAGTTCTTC. Encoded protein: CASSPGLGFAGSYNEQFF.

This chain joins TRBV7-8 and TRBJ2-2; the D gene is possibly TRBD2 (5 bases). This CDR3 contains 15 residues. Germline values: CDR1 SGHVS, CDR2 FQNEAQ. V shed 4 bases and J shed 3 bases, with 12 bases lying between them. The CDR3 DNA reads TGTGCCAGCAGCTCTATCCGGGGTTACACCGGGGAGCTGTTTTTT. Encoded protein: CASSSIRGYTGELFF.

The CDR3: CASSLLSEGEQYF. In DNA form, the CDR3 reads TGTGCCAGCAGCTTACTCTCCGAGGGCGAGCAGTACTTC. This chain links TRBV7-3 with TRBJ2-7; tentative D call: TRBD2 (5 bases). CDR1 SGHTA and CDR2 FQGTGA come from the germline V gene. This CDR3 has 13 amino acids. V was clipped by 2 bases and J by 6 bases, with 11 bases between them.

The genes are TRBV24-1 and TRBJ1-2; D ambiguous. V was pared by 4 bases and J by 7 bases, with 24 bases between. Germline loops: CDR1 KGHDR, CDR2 SFDVKD. The CDR3 is 17 residues long. CDR3 region: CATSDPRAGVVVAGYTF. The CDR3 DNA reads TGTGCCACCAGTGACCCGCGGGCTGGGGTAGTAGTGGCTGGCTACACCTTC.

This rearrangement joins TRBV7-3 to TRBJ2-3; 7 bases agree with TRBD1. The CDR3 sequence is 13 residues long. CDR1 SGHTA and CDR2 FQGTGA come from the germline V gene. The ends lost 5 bases at V and 4 bases at J; junction bases unmatched: 3. The CDR3 sequence: CASSTGQSDTQYF. The CDR3, as DNA: TGTGCCAGCAGCACGGGACAGTCAGATACGCAGTATTTT.

This clone has only a few counts. The V gene is TRBV2, the J gene TRBJ1-2, with TRBD1 matching over 9 bases. Trimming took 3 bases from V and 1 from J; bases not matched to a gene: 3. This CDR3 is built from 15 residues. Germline CDR1 reads SNHLY; CDR2 reads FYNNEI. The CDR3 is CASSEPTGGNYGYTF. The CDR3 DNA reads as TGTGCCAGCAGTGAGCCGACAGGGGGTAACTATGGCTACACCTTC. The whole variable domain, filled in from reference TRBV2 and TRBJ1-2, reads EPEVTQTPSHQVTQMGQEVILRCVPISNHLYFYWYRQILGQKVEFLVSFYNNEISEKSEIFDDQFSVERPDGSNFTLKIRSTKLEDSAMYFCASSEPTGGNYGYTFGSGTRLTVV.

This rearrangement joins TRBV6-5 to TRBJ1-1; TRBD1 is a possible D gene (5 bases). This CDR3 spans 14 amino acids. CDR1 MNHEY and CDR2 SVGAGI come from the germline V gene. The V and J ends lost 6 bases and 0 bases respectively, with 11 bases between them. Written as DNA, the CDR3 is TGTGCCAGCAGGATATCAGGGTTGAACACTGAAGCTTTCTTT. Amino acids: CASRISGLNTEAFF.

The gene calls are TRBV24-1 and TRBJ2-5, with 9 bases matching TRBD1. Germline V gene data show CDR1 as KGHDR and CDR2 as SFDVKD. V shed 6 bases and J 1 base; nucleotides not matched to a gene: 5. The CDR3 length is 15 residues. CDR3 nucleotides: TGTGCCACCAGTTACCCGGGACAGGGCCAAGAGACCCAGTACTTC. As protein: CATSYPGQGQETQYF.

The chain recombines TRBV4-1 with TRBJ1-1; perhaps TRBD1 as D (5 bases). V lost 0 bases and J lost 3, with 23 bases in between. The CDR3 loop spans 19 amino acids. Germline V gene sequence: CDR1 MGHRA, CDR2 YSYEKL. The chain's CDR3 is CASSQEGEQGWGRDTEAFF. The CDR3 DNA is TGCGCCAGCAGCCAAGAAGGAGAGCAGGGATGGGGTCGGGACACTGAAGCTTTCTTT.

The rearrangement links TRBV14 to TRBJ1-1; unclear D gene. The CDR3 consists of 15 residues. Trimming stripped 0 bases from V and 4 bases from J, with 12 bases between. CDR1 and CDR2 (germline): SGHDN, FVKESK. The CDR3 spells CASSQEQVGSTEAFF. DNA of the CDR3: TGTGCCAGCAGCCAAGAGCAGGTCGGAAGCACTGAAGCTTTCTTT.

As to this clone: The junction differs from germline at one of its ends, possibly a read error. The chain has TRBV2 and TRBJ2-7; 7 bases map to TRBD1. Germline V gene sequence: CDR1 SNHLY, CDR2 FYNNEI. The CDR3 consists of 11 residues. The CDR3 protein is CASSEGWTGLF. The DNA of the CDR3 is TGTGCCAGCAGTGAAGGGTGGACAGGTCTCTTC.

For the CDR3, the DNA is TGTGCCAGCAGCTTGGTGGGACAAGAAGAGACCCAGTACTTC. It encodes CASSLVGQEETQYF. The rearrangement uses TRBV5-6 and TRBJ2-5; D perhaps matches TRBD1 (6 bases). With 0 bases removed from V and 3 bases from J, the gap between germline ends came to 9 bases. The CDR3 is 14 amino acids. The germline CDR1 and CDR2 sequences are SGHDT and YYEEEE.

This sequence joins TRBV6-5 and TRBJ1-4, with TRBD1 as a possible D gene (6 bases). V dropped 7 bases and J dropped 7 bases, with 13 bases sitting between them. Per germline, CDR1 MNHEY and CDR2 SVGAGI. The CDR3 covers 13 residues. The CDR3 reads CASIQGVGEKLFF. The CDR3 DNA follows: TGTGCCAGCATACAGGGAGTGGGTGAAAAACTGTTTTTT.

The V gene is TRBV12-3 or TRBV12-4, the J gene TRBJ1-2; D remains ambiguous. This CDR3 has 12 amino acids. Deletions cut 5 bases from V and 4 bases from J, with 8 bases between. DNA of the CDR3: TGTGCCAGCAGTCCCGTATCCTATGGCTACACCTTC. Protein: CASSPVSYGYTF.

This clone was seen repeatedly, ten times or more. The CDR3 region is CASSPPTGEREKLFF. For the CDR3, the DNA is TGTGCCAGCAGTCCCCCGACAGGGGAGCGGGAAAAACTGTTTTTT. The rearrangement uses TRBV6-6 and TRBJ1-4; 8 bases agree with TRBD1. After removal of 5 bases from V and 8 bases from J, the junction contained 10 bases not matched to a gene. Germline assignment: CDR1 MNHNY and CDR2 SVGAGI (reference sequence). The CDR3 length is 15 residues.